This passage covers 28 T cell receptor beta chains from one sample sequenced in a study of blood T cell repertoires in COVID-19. TCRdb's copy holds only in-frame clones and misses some; the assay was immunoSEQ multiplex PCR. This sample yields 130,000 to 150,000 clones, of which more than 75% are seen a single time; 12% to 15% belongs to the top ten. Sample: peripheral blood. The source of these receptors is a human donor with acute or convalescent COVID-19. The donor label of this sample is uncertain.

The CDR3 nucleotides read TGTGCCAGCAGCTTAGGGGCGGGGGAAGAAGAGACCCAGTACTTC. Translated: CASSLGAGEEETQYF. The chain combines TRBV7-9 with TRBJ2-5, with 7 bases lining up with TRBD2. Germline V CDR1 and CDR2: SEHNR, FQNEAQ (reference sequence). V was pared by 1 base and J by 3 bases, with 5 bases of the junction left unmatched. CDR3 length: 15 residues. Looking up the rest from reference TRBV7-9 and TRBJ2-5 gives the full variable domain: DTGVSQNPRHKITKRGQNVTFRCDPISEHNRLYWYRQTLGQGPEFLTYFQNEAQLEKSRLLSDRFSAERPKGSFSTLEIQRTEQGDSAMYLCASSLGAGEEETQYFGPGTRLLVL.

The V gene is TRBV6-4, the J gene TRBJ2-3; D not resolved. V lost 3 bases and J 2 bases, leaving 3 bases between the germline ends. CDR1 is MRHNA, CDR2 SNTAGT, per germline. This CDR3 has 12 amino acids. The CDR3 sequence: CASSDYTDTQYF. In DNA, the CDR3 is TGTGCCAGCAGTGATTACACAGATACGCAGTATTTT.

The rearrangement uses TRBV27 and TRBJ2-7; perhaps TRBD1 as D (6 bases). The CDR3 covers 14 residues. Germline V gene sequence: CDR1 MNHEY, CDR2 SMNVEV (reference sequence). The V end lost 5 bases, the J end lost 1 base, and 12 bases lay between the germline ends. The CDR3 reads CASSPDRLSYEQYF. Here the CDR3 DNA reads TGTGCCAGCAGTCCAGACAGGTTATCCTACGAGCAGTACTTC.

This clone was seen once. This chain links TRBV6-1 with TRBJ1-2; D is possibly TRBD1 (5 bases). CDR1 and CDR2 (germline): MNHNS, SASEGT. Trimming pared 1 base from V and 3 bases from J, leaving 12 bases between. CDR3 length: 15 residues. The CDR3 reads CASSEGGGVDYGYTF. For the CDR3, the DNA is TGTGCCAGCAGTGAAGGGGGAGGGGTTGACTATGGCTACACCTTC.

V gene TRBV19 combines with J gene TRBJ2-7, with TRBD1 matching over 10 bases. The trim removed 5 bases at V and 0 bases at J, leaving 7 bases unmatched. CDR3 length: 16 residues. The germline CDR1 and CDR2 sequences are LNHDA and SQIVND (reference sequence). The CDR3 DNA is TGTGCCAGTAGTCTCGCGGGACAGGGGTCCTCCTACGAGCAGTACTTC. It codes for CASSLAGQGSSYEQYF.

This clone was counted a single time. This chain connects TRBV5-4 to TRBJ1-2; 10 bases map to TRBD1. V lost 3 bases, J lost 4 bases, and 3 bases stayed unmatched. This CDR3 comprises 14 residues. Germline CDR1 SGHNT, CDR2 YYREEE (reference sequence). In DNA form, the CDR3 reads TGTGCCAGCAGCTCGACAGGGGGCGGCTATGGCTACACCTTC. This gives the protein CASSSTGGGYGYTF.

V and J are TRBV7-8 and TRBJ1-1; 7 bases line up with TRBD1. Trimming cost V 5 bases and J 0 bases; bases outside gene matches: 12. The length of the CDR3 is 17 residues. Germline V gene sequence: CDR1 SGHVS, CDR2 FQNEAQ. In nucleotides, the CDR3 is TGTGCCAGCAGCCGGTTGGAGAGGGGGCGGGTGAACACTGAAGCTTTCTTT. This gives the protein CASSRLERGRVNTEAFF.

The gene calls are TRBV6-5 and TRBJ2-3, with 9 nucleotides matching TRBD1. Trimming took 4 bases from V and 4 from J; bases not matched to a gene: 9. This CDR3 is built from 16 residues. The V gene's germline CDR1 is MNHEY and CDR2 SVGAGI. The CDR3 is CASSFSGTGRADTQYF. DNA of the CDR3: TGTGCCAGCAGTTTCTCCGGGACAGGGCGGGCAGATACGCAGTATTTT.

J is TRBJ1-1 and V is TRBV3-1 (or the pseudogene TRBV3-2); D ambiguous. There are 14 residues in the CDR3. Trimming took 4 bases from V and 1 from J, leaving 10 bases between them. Germline V gives CDR1 LGHDT, CDR2 YNNKEL (reference sequence). This CDR3 is CASSLGRENTEAFF. CDR3 coding DNA: TGTGCCAGCAGCCTAGGACGGGAGAACACTGAAGCTTTCTTT.

The rearrangement joins TRBV29-1 to TRBJ1-1; perhaps TRBD1 as D (5 bases). This CDR3 comprises 11 residues. CDR1 SQVTM and CDR2 ANQGSEA come from the germline V gene. The V and J ends lost 5 bases and 6 bases respectively, with 10 bases between them. Written as DNA, the CDR3 is TGCAGCGTTCAACGGGGGGCTGAAGCTTTCTTT. It codes for CSVQRGAEAFF.

The V call is TRBV7-2, the J call TRBJ2-1; possible D gene TRBD2, 6 bases. Germline loops: CDR1 SGHTA, CDR2 FQGNSA. The CDR3 spans 15 residues. Trimming shortened V by 2 bases and J by 7 bases, and 15 bases separated the two germline ends. Here the CDR3 DNA reads TGTGCCAGCAGCTTATCCTGGGACTCTAGAAATGAGCAGTTCTTC. Protein sequence: CASSLSWDSRNEQFF.

V is TRBV7-2 and J is TRBJ1-1; no clear D gene. The CDR3 contains 12 residues. Germline loops: CDR1 SGHTA, CDR2 FQGNSA. The V and J ends lost 2 bases and 7 bases respectively, with 8 bases between them. The CDR3 DNA sequence: TGTGCCAGCAGCTTACTCGAGGGTGAAGCTTTCTTT. Its protein is CASSLLEGEAFF.

This clone has at least ten counts. The CDR3 DNA follows: TGTGCCAGCAGCCCGACGGAGACTGACGATGAGCAGTTCTTC. Translating it yields CASSPTETDDEQFF. J is TRBJ2-1 and V is TRBV7-8, with D uncertain. Germline values: CDR1 SGHVS, CDR2 FQNEAQ. This CDR3 spans 14 amino acids. V lost 5 bases and J lost 8, with 16 bases in between. The variable domain in full, with the rest retrieved from reference TRBV7-8 and TRBJ2-1, is GAGVSQSPRYKVAKRGQDVALRCDPISGHVSLFWYQQALGQGPEFLTYFQNEAQLDKSGLPSDRFFAERPEGSVSTLKIQRTQQEDSAVYLCASSPTETDDEQFFGPGTRLTVL.

This chain joins TRBV15 and TRBJ2-5; D is perhaps TRBD2 (6 bases). Germline CDR1 is LNHNV and CDR2 is YYDKDF (reference sequence). Deletions cut 6 bases from V and 5 bases from J, with 7 bases between. The CDR3 is 11 amino acids. The CDR3 nucleotides are TGTGCCACCAGGGGAGGCGAGACCCAGTACTTC. It yields the protein CATRGGETQYF.

This chain links TRBV29-1 with TRBJ2-6; D is possibly TRBD1 (6 bases). The CDR3 contains 14 residues. Germline V gives CDR1 SQVTM, CDR2 ANQGSEA. Deletions cut 3 bases from V and 4 bases from J, with 10 bases between. CDR3 loop: CSVDPGAGANVLTF. The CDR3 DNA follows: TGCAGCGTTGACCCAGGGGCCGGGGCCAACGTCCTGACTTTC.

The genes are TRBV6-4 and TRBJ2-3, with 12 bases fitting TRBD2. This CDR3 comprises 16 residues. Trimming at V came to 6 bases and at J to 2 bases, leaving 6 bases not matched to a gene. CDR1 and CDR2 from the germline V gene are MRHNA and SNTAGT. The CDR3 region is CASSPASGGATDTQYF. CDR3 sequence (DNA): TGTGCCAGCAGCCCGGCTAGCGGGGGGGCCACAGATACGCAGTATTTT.

The genes are TRBV5-1 and TRBJ2-1; TRBD2 aligns across 7 bases. This CDR3 has 16 residues. Germline loops: CDR1 SGHRS, CDR2 YFSETQ. The J segment lost 5 bases and the V segment lost 4 bases, leaving 12 bases of the junction unmatched. The CDR3 region has the DNA TGCGCCAGCAGCCCGGACCTGGGAGGGACTAACAATGAGCAGTTCTTC. Translated: CASSPDLGGTNNEQFF.

This chain joins TRBV24-1 and TRBJ2-1; tentative D call: TRBD1 (5 bases). Deletions cut 3 bases from V and 8 bases from J, with 16 bases between. Germline V gene data show CDR1 as KGHDR and CDR2 as SFDVKD. CDR3 size: 15 residues. CDR3 region: CATSDGAKVTDEQFF. In DNA, the CDR3 is TGTGCCACCAGTGATGGGGCGAAGGTGACGGATGAGCAGTTCTTC.

The chain has TRBV5-1 and TRBJ2-7; 7 bases align to TRBD1. Germline loops: CDR1 SGHRS, CDR2 YFSETQ. CDR3 size: 18 residues. The junction had 16 bases not matched to a gene; V was cut back by 4 bases and J by 0 bases. The CDR3 sequence: CASSLYRTTGETSYEQYF. CDR3 in DNA: TGCGCCAGCAGCCTATATCGAACCACAGGGGAAACCTCCTACGAGCAGTACTTC.

The chain uses TRBV30 and TRBJ1-3; D is unresolved. The CDR3 extends over 12 amino acids. Germline V gene lookup returns CDR1 GTSNPN and CDR2 SVGIG (reference sequence). Deletions cut 5 bases from V and 6 bases from J, with 11 bases between. The CDR3 loop reads CAWLIGENTIYF. In DNA, the CDR3 is TGTGCCTGGCTAATTGGTGAAAACACCATATATTTT.

This clone appeared a single time. The chain couples TRBV6-6 to TRBJ1-2, with D possibly matching TRBD1 (6 bases). The CDR3 contains 14 residues. CDR1 is MNHNY, CDR2 SVGAGI, per germline (reference sequence). Trimming cost V 6 bases and J 1 base, with 12 bases left between them. The CDR3 sequence is CASSRDRNNYGYTF. CDR3 nucleotide sequence: TGTGCCAGCAGCCGAGACAGGAATAACTATGGCTACACCTTC.

V and J are TRBV7-2 and TRBJ2-5; 13 positions agree with TRBD2. There are 16 residues in the CDR3. Germline CDR1 SGHTA, CDR2 FQGNSA. V lost 5 bases, J lost 3 bases, and 6 bases stayed unmatched. CDR3 in amino acids: CASSPQGLAGKETQYF. The CDR3 nucleotides read TGTGCCAGCAGCCCTCAGGGACTAGCGGGAAAAGAGACCCAGTACTTC. The full variable domain, in which reference TRBV7-2 and TRBJ2-5 provide the parts outside the CDR3, is GAGVSQSPSNKVTEKGKDVELRCDPISGHTALYWYRQSLGQGLEFLIYFQGNSAPDKSGLPSDRFSAERTGGSVSTLTIQRTQQEDSAVYLCASSPQGLAGKETQYFGPGTRLLVL.

The gene calls are TRBV6-5 and TRBJ2-2; no firm D call. Germline CDR1 reads MNHEY; CDR2 reads SVGAGI. The CDR3 is 13 amino acids. V was pared by 4 bases and J by 1 base, with 4 bases between. The CDR3 reads CASSSWNTGELFF. CDR3 DNA sequence: TGTGCCAGCAGTTCGTGGAACACCGGGGAGCTGTTTTTT.

The rearrangement links TRBV5-6 to TRBJ2-3, with 8 bases fitting TRBD1. The trim removed 0 bases at V and 3 bases at J, leaving 6 bases unmatched. This CDR3 has 16 amino acids. CDR1 and CDR2 from the germline V gene are SGHDT and YYEEEE. CDR3 amino acids: CASSLGTGRGTDTQYF. The CDR3 coding sequence is TGTGCCAGCAGCTTGGGGACAGGGAGAGGAACAGATACGCAGTATTTT.

The J gene is TRBJ1-4, the V gene TRBV6-5, with D possibly matching TRBD1 (5 bases). Trimming took 5 bases from V and 3 from J, leaving 10 bases between them. This CDR3 contains 14 residues. CDR1 is MNHEY and CDR2 is SVGAGI in the germline V gene. The CDR3 region has the DNA TGTGCCAGCAGTAGTGGGGGGGCTAATGAAAAACTGTTTTTT. Translated, it gives CASSSGGANEKLFF.

V usage is TRBV5-5 and J usage is TRBJ1-4, with 7 bases fitting TRBD1. The V gene's germline CDR1 is SGHKS and CDR2 YYEKEE (reference sequence). Trimming cost V 4 bases and J 2 bases; bases outside gene matches: 14. The CDR3 spans 18 residues. CDR3 amino acids: CASSPKQGSGLTNEKLFF. The CDR3 coding sequence is TGTGCCAGCAGCCCCAAACAGGGGAGCGGACTGACTAATGAAAAACTGTTTTTT.

This rearrangement joins TRBV3-1 (or the pseudogene TRBV3-2) to TRBJ2-2, with 7 positions matching TRBD2. In germline, CDR1 is LGHDT, CDR2 YNNKEL (reference sequence). This CDR3 region has 16 residues. Unmatched junction bases numbered 9, after V lost 4 bases and J lost 4 bases. The CDR3 coding sequence is TGTGCCAGCAGCCCACCCCGGGGAGGGTTCACCGGGGAGCTGTTTTTT. Translated, it gives CASSPPRGGFTGELFF.

The DNA for the CDR3 is TGTGCCAGCAGCCCTGGGACTAGCGGGGGGGCGGGACAGTACTTC. It encodes CASSPGTSGGAGQYF. The rearrangement links TRBV5-5 to TRBJ2-7, with 16 bases identical to TRBD2. The germline V gene encodes CDR1 SGHKS and CDR2 YYEKEE (reference sequence). Trimming cost V 4 bases and J 10 bases; bases outside gene matches: 8. The CDR3 runs to 15 residues.